This T cell receptor (beta chain) is drawn from a study of T-cell memory formation after mild COVID-19. This clonotype has more than one count but fewer than ten. Its target is not known. CDR1 and CDR2 from the germline V gene are SGHKS and YYEKEE (reference sequence). V lost 4 bases, J lost 4 bases, and 17 bases lay in between. There are 15 residues in the CDR3. Study outcomes and limitations: That cross-reactive memory joined was suggested by some responding clones appearing in pre-infection memory.

TCRdb re-called the 5' RACE reads through MiXCR, storing one row per CDR3 protein. The profile shows a few hundred thousand distinct CDR3 sequences, roughly 20% of them singletons. The source is a young man who had mild COVID-19 (a few samples of this study predate the infection). Cell type and time point are not known. V is TRBV5-5 and J is TRBJ1-2, with D possibly matching TRBD1 (5 bases). What was sequenced was PBMCs or a T cell subset sorted from them (not recorded which). The CDR3 DNA sequence: TGTGCCAGCAGCGCAACGGGACGGAGGACCTATGGCTACACCTTC. It specifies CASSATGRRTYGYTF.